The rows below give T cell receptor beta chains drawn from one sample of a study of shared clonotypes between healthy human individuals. Profiling relied on immunoSEQ multiplex PCR, and the TCRdb table lists in-frame clones only, not all of them. The sample carries around 700,000 clones, about two thirds recorded once. The sample comprised memory CD4+ T cells sorted from blood. Receptor source: a woman younger than 45 in good health. Each CDR3 is given with its conserved first and last residue. D genes are given only for firm matches. Clone size is not always given. Where it is, it says once, few, many or a class for expanded clones.

abundance | j_gene | d_gene | v_gene | CDR3aa | CDR3nt
- | TRBJ2-5 | TRBD2 | TRBV5-4 | CASSLSGRAETQYF | TGTGCCAGCAGCTTGAGCGGGAGGGCAGAGACCCAGTACTTC
- | TRBJ2-3 | TRBD1 | TRBV19 | CASSIGGTGGQDTQYF | TGTGCCAGTAGTATAGGGGGGACAGGGGGCCAAGATACGCAGTATTTT
many | TRBJ2-1 | - | TRBV9 | CASSVGQGVNNEQFF | TGTGCCAGCAGCGTAGGTCAGGGCGTCAACAATGAGCAGTTCTTC
- | TRBJ2-7 | TRBD1 | TRBV27 | CASSRTRDRGTYEQYF | TGTGCCAGCAGTCGGACCCGGGACAGGGGAACCTACGAGCAGTACTTC
- | TRBJ2-7 | - | TRBV2 | CASSVQSGFEQYF | TGTGCCAGCAGTGTGCAGAGCGGCTTCGAGCAGTACTTC
- | TRBJ2-6 | - | TRBV5-4 | CASSSSTVRSGANVLTF | TGTGCCAGCAGCTCCTCTACAGTCCGCTCTGGGGCCAACGTCCTGACTTTC
- | TRBJ1-2 | - | TRBV7-8 | CASSLDQWGLGYTF | TGTGCCAGCAGCTTAGATCAATGGGGCCTCGGCTACACCTTC
once | TRBJ2-4 | - | TRBV5-6 | CASSLVRDLAKNIQYF | TGTGCCAGCAGCTTGGTCAGGGACCTAGCCAAAAACATTCAGTACTTC
- | TRBJ2-5 | TRBD2 | TRBV11-2 | CASNPGLGGTETQYF | TGTGCCAGCAACCCCGGGCTGGGGGGGACAGAGACCCAGTACTTC
- | TRBJ2-7 | - | TRBV27 | CASSVRPGREQYF | TGTGCCAGCAGTGTCCGTCCAGGGCGCGAGCAGTACTTC
- | TRBJ1-3 | - | TRBV5-1 | CASSSPAGNTIYF | TGCGCCAGCAGCTCCCCCGCTGGAAACACCATATATTTT
- | TRBJ2-1 | - | TRBV9 | CASSALGAGASYNEQFF | TGTGCCAGCAGCGCCCTAGGGGCGGGTGCTTCCTACAATGAGCAGTTCTTC
- | TRBJ1-1 | - | TRBV5-6 | CASSLNWGNTEAFF | TGTGCCAGCAGCTTGAATTGGGGAAACACTGAAGCTTTCTTT
- | TRBJ2-3 | TRBD2 | TRBV18 | CASSLIAGAADTQYF | TGTGCCAGCTCGCTTATAGCGGGAGCGGCAGATACGCAGTATTTT
- | TRBJ2-5 | TRBD2 | TRBV2 | CASRPGLAGDQETQYF | TGTGCCAGCCGACCGGGACTAGCGGGAGACCAAGAGACCCAGTACTTC
few | TRBJ1-5 | - | TRBV19 | CASSIYSRNQPQHF | TGTGCCAGTAGTATCTACAGCCGGAATCAGCCCCAGCATTTT
- | TRBJ2-1 | TRBD2 | TRBV27 | CASRLAGGPGEQFF | TGTGCCAGCAGACTAGCGGGAGGGCCGGGGGAGCAGTTCTTC
- | TRBJ2-7 | - | TRBV10-2 | CASKERRQSYEQYF | TGCGCCAGCAAAGAAAGACGTCAGTCCTACGAGCAGTACTTC
- | TRBJ1-2 | - | TRBV7-2 | CASSLQGHGYTF | TGTGCCAGCAGCTTACAGGGGCATGGCTACACCTTC
- | TRBJ2-1 | - | TRBV5-1 | CASSVRTSDPGEQFF | TGCGCCAGCAGCGTTCGTACCTCTGACCCGGGTGAGCAGTTCTTC
- | TRBJ1-1 | TRBD1 | TRBV28 | CASTRSGTGGTEAFF | TGTGCCAGCACCCGATCTGGGACAGGGGGCACTGAAGCTTTCTTT
- | TRBJ1-4 | - | TRBV18 | CASSSQLEVREKLFF | TGTGCCAGCTCCTCCCAGCTCGAGGTCCGTGAAAAACTGTTTTTT
- | TRBJ2-3 | - | TRBV4-2 | CASSQATAEDTDTQYF | TGTGCCAGCAGCCAAGCGACAGCAGAAGACACAGATACGCAGTATTTT
- | TRBJ1-5 | - | TRBV6-4 | CATHLGGKGGDNQPQHF | TGTGCCACCCATTTGGGGGGTAAAGGAGGGGACAATCAGCCCCAGCATTTT
- | TRBJ2-7 | TRBD1 | TRBV7-9 | CASEGGDWHSYEQYF | TGTGCCAGCGAAGGGGGCGACTGGCACTCCTACGAGCAGTACTTC
- | TRBJ2-5 | - | TRBV6-5 | CASSYGGSETQYF | TGTGCCAGCAGTTACGGGGGTTCGGAGACCCAGTACTTC
- | TRBJ2-7 | - | TRBV18 | CASSRGLNYEQYF | TGTGCCAGCTCGCGGGGTTTGAACTACGAGCAGTACTTC
- | TRBJ2-2 | - | TRBV28 | CASSPRPGGDGELFF | TGTGCCAGCAGTCCCAGACCCGGAGGCGACGGGGAGCTGTTTTTT
few | TRBJ1-6 | TRBD1 | TRBV25-1 | CASSPDRDNSPLHF | TGTGCCAGCAGTCCGGACAGGGATAATTCACCCCTCCACTTT
- | TRBJ2-2 | - | TRBV6-4 | CASRAEGTGELFF | TGTGCCAGCAGGGCGGAAGGCACCGGGGAGCTGTTTTTT
- | TRBJ1-1 | - | TRBV11-2 | CASSFAGDTEAFF | TGTGCCAGCAGCTTCGCAGGGGATACTGAAGCTTTCTTT
- | TRBJ2-1 | TRBD2 | TRBV7-2 | CASSSSGRAGRGAYNEQFF | TGTGCCAGCAGCTCTAGCGGGAGGGCGGGCAGGGGGGCGTACAATGAGCAGTTCTTC
- | TRBJ2-7 | - | TRBV5-8 | CASSLAGQLYEQYF | TGTGCCAGCAGCTTGGCGGGACAACTCTACGAGCAGTACTTC
- | TRBJ2-7 | TRBD1 | TRBV25-1 | CASSEPGTGAYEQYF | TGTGCCAGCAGTGAACCCGGCACAGGGGCCTACGAGCAGTACTTC
once | TRBJ2-1 | TRBD2 | TRBV19 | CASSIYPLAGGEQFF | TGTGCCAGTAGTATATACCCCCTAGCGGGAGGGGAGCAGTTCTTC
- | TRBJ2-1 | TRBD2 | TRBV28 | CASSPLGLAGDFNNEQFF | TGTGCCAGCAGTCCGCTAGGACTAGCGGGAGATTTTAACAATGAGCAGTTCTTC
- | TRBJ2-7 | - | TRBV11-2 | CASSLMKTGVPYEQYF | TGTGCCAGCAGCTTAATGAAGACAGGCGTTCCTTACGAGCAGTACTTC
many | TRBJ2-7 | - | TRBV29-1 | CSVESGWDGFYEQYF | TGCAGCGTTGAATCTGGGTGGGACGGATTTTACGAGCAGTACTTC
once | TRBJ1-1 | - | TRBV5-8 | CASSLSWDTKAFF | TGTGCCAGCAGCTTAAGTTGGGACACTAAAGCTTTCTTT
few | TRBJ2-1 | - | TRBV25-1 | CAITDIYNEQFF | TGTGCCATCACGGACATCTACAATGAGCAGTTCTTC
- | TRBJ2-7 | TRBD2 | TRBV6-5 | CASSKPGGFHEQYF | TGTGCCAGCAGCAAACCGGGGGGATTCCACGAGCAGTACTTC
- | TRBJ2-6 | - | TRBV27 | CASREAGDSGANVLTF | TGTGCCAGCAGGGAAGCGGGTGACTCTGGGGCCAACGTCCTGACTTTC
- | TRBJ2-2 | - | TRBV29-1 | CSVETQDGGELFF | TGCAGCGTTGAAACCCAGGATGGGGGGGAGCTGTTTTTT
- | TRBJ2-7 | - | TRBV10-3 | CAISGRGVEQYF | TGTGCCATCAGCGGCAGGGGGGTCGAGCAGTACTTC
- | TRBJ2-5 | TRBD2 | TRBV5-1 | CASSPSGGGETQYF | TGCGCCAGCTCACCCTCGGGAGGGGGGGAGACCCAGTACTTC
- | TRBJ2-1 | TRBD1 | TRBV25-1 | CASSSDRGNNEQFF | TGTGCCAGCAGTTCGGACAGGGGCAACAATGAGCAGTTCTTC
- | TRBJ2-7 | - | TRBV7-2 | CASSLGLDHEQYF | TGTGCCAGCAGCTTAGGGCTAGACCACGAGCAGTACTTC
few | TRBJ2-3 | TRBD2 | TRBV9 | CASSVGLAASTDTQYF | TGTGCCAGCAGCGTAGGACTAGCGGCTAGCACAGATACGCAGTATTTT
- | TRBJ2-7 | - | TRBV4-2 | CASSLSDRYEQYF | TGTGCCAGCAGCCTCTCTGACAGATACGAGCAGTACTTC
- | TRBJ2-1 | - | TRBV19 | CASRPTGLDEQFF | TGTGCCAGTCGACCCACCGGTTTGGATGAGCAGTTCTTC
many | TRBJ2-2 | - | TRBV9 | CASKASATGELFF | TGTGCCAGCAAAGCGAGCGCGACCGGGGAGCTGTTTTTT
- | TRBJ1-5 | - | TRBV19 | CASSMVRWRGNQPQHF | TGTGCCAGTAGTATGGTCAGATGGCGTGGCAATCAGCCCCAGCATTTT
- | TRBJ2-1 | - | TRBV6-4 | CASAKDEQFF | TGTGCCAGCGCAAAGGATGAGCAGTTCTTC
- | TRBJ2-1 | TRBD2 | TRBV6-1 | CASSDQAGVGEQFF | TGTGCCAGCAGTGACCAAGCGGGAGTCGGTGAGCAGTTCTTC
- | TRBJ2-3 | - | TRBV19 | CASSPQHTDTQYF | TGTGCCAGTAGCCCACAGCACACAGATACGCAGTATTTT
- | TRBJ2-1 | - | TRBV2 | CASSVRGDYNEQFF | TGTGCCAGCAGTGTTAGGGGCGATTACAATGAGCAGTTCTTC
- | TRBJ1-5 | TRBD1 | TRBV28 | CASSLPGQGAIQPQHF | TGTGCCAGCAGTTTACCTGGACAGGGTGCTATTCAGCCCCAGCATTTT